One sample yielded the 20 T cell receptor beta chains listed below, sequenced in a study of blood T cell repertoires in COVID-19. Profiling relied on immunoSEQ multiplex PCR, and the TCRdb table lists in-frame clones only, not all of them. The table lists approximately 200,000 clones, roughly 80% of them singletons, with about 10% in the top ten. Sequenced input: peripheral blood. These receptors came from a woman of 80 years or more with acute or convalescent COVID-19.

The V call is TRBV5-1, the J call TRBJ2-3, with 8 bases fitting TRBD2. CDR1 SGHRS and CDR2 YFSETQ come from the germline V gene. The V gene end was trimmed by 6 bases and the J gene end by 0 bases; junction bases not matched to a gene: 6. This CDR3 contains 15 residues. CDR3 nucleotide sequence: TGCGCCAGCAAAACTAGCGGAACTAGCACAGATACGCAGTATTTT. It translates to CASKTSGTSTDTQYF. Together with reference TRBV5-1 and TRBJ2-3, the CDR3 gives the full variable domain: KAGVTQTPRYLIKTRGQQVTLSCSPISGHRSVSWYQQTPGQGLQFLFEYFSETQRNKGNFPGRFSGRQFSNSRSEMNVSTLELGDSALYLCASKTSGTSTDTQYFGPGTRLTVL.

The J gene is TRBJ1-4, the V gene TRBV27, with 7 bases lining up with TRBD1. Germline V gene lookup returns CDR1 MNHEY and CDR2 SMNVEV (reference sequence). The CDR3 runs to 15 residues. V gave up 4 bases and J gave up 0 bases; unmatched junction bases: 2. The chain's CDR3 is CASSWQGATNEKLFF. CDR3 in DNA: TGTGCCAGCAGTTGGCAGGGGGCAACTAATGAAAAACTGTTTTTT.

This chain joins TRBV6-2 or TRBV6-3 and TRBJ1-5; TRBD1 agrees at 7 bases. The CDR3 consists of 15 residues. Germline CDR1 reads MNHEY; CDR2 reads SVGEGT. Trimming took 2 bases from V and 5 from J; bases not matched to a gene: 6. CDR3 in DNA: TGTGCCAGCAGTTACCCCAACAGGGGTGATCAGCCCCAGCATTTT. Translating it yields CASSYPNRGDQPQHF.

This chain uses TRBV9 with TRBJ2-7; 10 bases line up with TRBD1. Per germline, CDR1 SGDLS and CDR2 YYNGEE. This CDR3 is 15 amino acids long. J lost 3 bases, V lost 4 bases, and 7 bases had no gene match. This chain's CDR3 is CASSLRDRGGYEQYF. For the CDR3, the DNA is TGTGCCAGCAGCCTCCGGGACAGGGGCGGCTACGAGCAGTACTTC.

The V call is TRBV5-1, the J call TRBJ2-3, with 7 bases fitting TRBD1. This CDR3 is 14 amino acids long. CDR1 and CDR2 from the germline V gene are SGHRS and YFSETQ. The trim removed 4 bases at V and 3 bases at J, leaving 5 bases unmatched. CDR3 nucleotides: TGCGCCAGCAGCATCGACAGGGAGACAGATACGCAGTATTTT. Translated: CASSIDRETDTQYF.

This rearrangement joins TRBV2 to TRBJ2-1; tentatively, D is TRBD2 (6 bases). The germline V and J ends were trimmed by 9 bases and 0 bases, with 6 bases remaining between them. Germline CDR1 SNHLY, CDR2 FYNNEI. The CDR3 extends over 12 amino acids. The CDR3 spells CARGLSYNEQFF. The CDR3 nucleotides read TGTGCCAGGGGACTCTCCTACAATGAGCAGTTCTTC.

This clone was detected only a few times. The rearrangement links TRBV4-2 to TRBJ2-1, with 11 positions matching TRBD2. Trimming at V came to 6 bases and at J to 8 bases, leaving 12 bases not matched to a gene. The CDR3 loop spans 16 amino acids. Germline-derived CDR1 and CDR2 are LGHNA and YNFKEQ. The CDR3 DNA is TGTGCCAGCAGGTTTTTAGCGGGGGGGCTCGTGGATGAGCAGTTCTTC. Protein product: CASRFLAGGLVDEQFF.

This chain links TRBV7-9 with TRBJ1-3; 7 positions match TRBD1. CDR1 and CDR2 (germline): SEHNR, FQNEAQ (reference sequence). This CDR3 is 15 amino acids long. After removal of 5 bases from V and 4 bases from J, the junction contained 8 bases not matched to a gene. CDR3 sequence: CASSETGVRGNTIYF. The CDR3 nucleotides are TGTGCCAGCAGCGAAACAGGGGTGCGGGGAAACACCATATATTTT.

V usage is TRBV28 and J usage is TRBJ2-7, with D tentatively TRBD2 (7 bases). CDR1 is MDHEN and CDR2 is SYDVKM in the germline V gene. Trimming removed 5 bases at V and 5 bases at J, with 19 bases between. The CDR3 spans 15 residues. The CDR3 region has the DNA TGTGCCAGCAGTCAACACGCAGCCGGGGGGCACGAGCAGTACTTC. The encoded protein is CASSQHAAGGHEQYF.

This chain uses TRBV5-1 with TRBJ1-1; D is undetermined. CDR3 length: 13 amino acids. Germline CDR1 reads SGHRS; CDR2 reads YFSETQ. V was clipped by 4 bases and J by 4 bases, with 11 bases between them. CDR3 nucleotides: TGCGCCAGCAGCCCGTCGGAGACCACTGAAGCTTTCTTT. Its protein product is CASSPSETTEAFF.

This clone was observed a single time. The genes are TRBV7-2 and TRBJ1-5, with D perhaps TRBD1 (5 bases). The germline V gene encodes CDR1 SGHTA and CDR2 FQGNSA. This CDR3 has 14 amino acids. Trimming shortened V by 5 bases and J by 7 bases, and 15 bases separated the two germline ends. DNA of the CDR3: TGTGCCAGCAGCCCGTCCCAGGGTGGACAGCCCCAGCATTTT. It translates to CASSPSQGGQPQHF.

The rearrangement links TRBV28 to TRBJ1-2, with D possibly matching TRBD1 (5 bases). The CDR3 runs 14 residues. Trimming stripped 5 bases from V and 2 bases from J, with 12 bases between. Looked up from germline, CDR1 is MDHEN and CDR2 is SYDVKM. This CDR3 is CASSGGVLNYGYTF. The CDR3 coding sequence is TGTGCCAGCAGTGGAGGGGTCTTGAACTATGGCTACACCTTC.

The genes are TRBV19 and TRBJ1-4; 8 positions agree with TRBD1. CDR1 and CDR2 (germline): LNHDA, SQIVND (reference sequence). V was pared by 6 bases and J by 7 bases, with 7 bases of the junction left unmatched. The CDR3 is 14 amino acids. The CDR3 DNA is TGTGCCAGTAGAAGACAGGGGTGGGGTGAAAAACTGTTTTTT. Translated: CASRRQGWGEKLFF.

This CDR3 is CASSQALTGGGYTF. The CDR3 DNA reads as TGCGCCAGCAGCCAAGCTCTGACAGGGGGCGGCTACACCTTC. The chain carries TRBV4-3 and TRBJ1-2; 10 positions agree with TRBD1. The CDR3 has 14 residues. V lost 1 base and J lost 8; bases outside the gene matches: 4. CDR1 is LGHNA, CDR2 YSLEER, per germline.

In regard to this clone: Within the sample, other DNA sequences also encode this same CDR3. The chain joins TRBV5-1 to TRBJ1-3; D is ambiguous. Germline V gives CDR1 SGHRS, CDR2 YFSETQ. There are 14 residues in the CDR3. The germline V and J ends were trimmed by 0 bases and 2 bases, with 6 bases remaining between them. In nucleotides, the CDR3 is TGCGCCAGCAGCTTGGGCGGGGCTGGAAACACCATATATTTT. It translates to CASSLGGAGNTIYF.

This chain connects TRBV2 to TRBJ2-2; D is unclear. V was pared by 4 bases and J by 7 bases, with 4 bases between. Germline CDR1 SNHLY, CDR2 FYNNEI. The CDR3 is 11 residues long. CDR3 loop: CASSAGGELFF. DNA of the CDR3: TGTGCCAGCAGTGCCGGCGGGGAGCTGTTTTTT.

The chain recombines TRBV6-1 with TRBJ2-7; a weak D match, TRBD1 (5 bases). Trimming took 3 bases from V and 4 from J, leaving 19 bases between them. The CDR3 is made up of 16 amino acids. Germline CDR1 reads MNHNS; CDR2 reads SASEGT. CDR3 DNA sequence: TGTGCCAGCAGTGACGGCCCGGACAACAGGTATTACGAGCAGTACTTC. It is translated as CASSDGPDNRYYEQYF.

The chain recombines TRBV6-2 or TRBV6-3 with TRBJ1-2, with 9 nucleotides matching TRBD1. This CDR3 comprises 17 residues. The V segment lost 0 bases and the J segment 0 bases; nucleotides outside the gene matches: 5. Germline-derived CDR1 and CDR2 are MNHEY and SVGEGT. CDR3 DNA sequence: TGTGCCAGCAGTTACTCAAGGGGACAGGGACCTAACTATGGCTACACCTTC. It codes for CASSYSRGQGPNYGYTF.

The J gene is TRBJ1-2, the V gene TRBV19; D not certain. In germline, CDR1 is LNHDA, CDR2 SQIVND (reference sequence). The CDR3 totals 15 residues. The germline V and J ends were trimmed by 3 bases and 2 bases, with 13 bases remaining between them. CDR3 loop: CASSIPGEGNYGYTF. In DNA, the CDR3 is TGTGCCAGTAGTATCCCCGGCGAGGGAAACTATGGCTACACCTTC. Supplemented by reference TRBV19 and TRBJ1-2, the full variable domain reads DGGITQSPKYLFRKEGQNVTLSCEQNLNHDAMYWYRQDPGQGLRLIYYSQIVNDFQKGDIAEGYSVSREKKESFPLTVTSAQKNPTAFYLCASSIPGEGNYGYTFGSGTRLTVV.

This rearrangement joins TRBV3-1 (or the pseudogene TRBV3-2) to TRBJ2-7, with 11 positions matching TRBD2. Germline values: CDR1 LGHDT, CDR2 YNNKEL (reference sequence). V lost 5 bases to trimming and J lost 1 base; unmatched junction nucleotides: 4. The CDR3 has 15 amino acids. This CDR3 reads CASSTGLAGSYEQYF. In nucleotides, the CDR3 is TGTGCCAGCAGCACCGGACTAGCGGGTTCCTACGAGCAGTACTTC.